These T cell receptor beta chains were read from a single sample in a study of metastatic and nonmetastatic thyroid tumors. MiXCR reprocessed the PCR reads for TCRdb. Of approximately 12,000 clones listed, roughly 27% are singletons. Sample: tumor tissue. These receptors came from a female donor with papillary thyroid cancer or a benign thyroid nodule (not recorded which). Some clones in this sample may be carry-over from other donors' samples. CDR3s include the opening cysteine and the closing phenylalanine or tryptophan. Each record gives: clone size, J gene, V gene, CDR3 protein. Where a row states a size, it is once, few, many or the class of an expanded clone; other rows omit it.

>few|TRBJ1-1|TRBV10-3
CSISGTRRNTEAFF
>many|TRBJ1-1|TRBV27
CASSFDRGNTEAFF
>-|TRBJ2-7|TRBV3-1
CASSPIGITSSVGEQYF
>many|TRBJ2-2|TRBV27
CASSFGTSGYPRGTGELFF
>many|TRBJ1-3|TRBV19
CASIPSRQAGNTIYF
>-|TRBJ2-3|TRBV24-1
CATSTWDTDTQYF
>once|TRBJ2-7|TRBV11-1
CASSLTGLWEEQYF
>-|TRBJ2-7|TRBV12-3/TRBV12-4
CASSLWTSVLYEQYF
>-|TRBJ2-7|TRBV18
CASSLRQGPYEQYF
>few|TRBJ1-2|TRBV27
CASTYRPYGYTF
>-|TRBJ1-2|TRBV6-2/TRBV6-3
CASSYSATGGYTF
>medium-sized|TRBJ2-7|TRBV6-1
CASRQQGFGYYEQYF
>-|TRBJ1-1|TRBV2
CASRSAGGTEAFF
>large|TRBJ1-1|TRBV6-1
CASSSASREAFF
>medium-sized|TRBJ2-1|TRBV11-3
CASSPARETGEQFF
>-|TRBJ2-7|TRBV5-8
CASSPVSGRHEQYF
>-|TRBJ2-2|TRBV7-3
CASSLTYAGLADNTGELFF
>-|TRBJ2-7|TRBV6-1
CASSEARLGQVPHEQYF
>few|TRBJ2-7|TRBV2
CASSGQRYEQYF
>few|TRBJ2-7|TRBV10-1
CASSAGGLGYEQYF
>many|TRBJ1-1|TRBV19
CATRGSTVGNTEAFF
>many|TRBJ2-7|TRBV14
CASSSPSGQGYEQYF
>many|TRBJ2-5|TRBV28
CASSLAGVSVTQYF
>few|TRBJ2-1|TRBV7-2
CASSLQSQVGNNEQFF
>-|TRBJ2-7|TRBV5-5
CASSLFSSYEQYF
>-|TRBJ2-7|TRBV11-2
CASSLEDRVYYEQYF
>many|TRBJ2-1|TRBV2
CASSRDRSSYNEQFF
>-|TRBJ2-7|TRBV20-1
CSARYDREYEQYF
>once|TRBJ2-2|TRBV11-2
CASSARGTTYTGELFF
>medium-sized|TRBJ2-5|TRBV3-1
CASSQSSGTLGDF
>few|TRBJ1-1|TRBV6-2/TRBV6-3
CASSYGQGVMNTEAFF
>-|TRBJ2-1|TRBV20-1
CSALHGTSGYNEQFF
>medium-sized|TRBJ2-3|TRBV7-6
CASSLGGGRVQYF
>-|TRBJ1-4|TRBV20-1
CSASPGRGWNEKLFF
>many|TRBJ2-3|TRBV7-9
CASSLGLAGTDTQYF
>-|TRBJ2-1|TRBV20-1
CSASNGASVDEQFF
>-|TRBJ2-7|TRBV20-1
CSARDVQRTGDEQYF
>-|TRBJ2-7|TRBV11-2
CASSPPWIRTYEQYF
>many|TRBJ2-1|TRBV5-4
CASSGTGLSSYNEQFF
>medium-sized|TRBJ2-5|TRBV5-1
CASSLWGREEEETQYF
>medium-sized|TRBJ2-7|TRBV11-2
CASSLGGPSYEQYF
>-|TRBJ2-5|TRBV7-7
CASSLGPYQETQYF
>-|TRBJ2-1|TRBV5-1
CASSSGASSYNEQFF
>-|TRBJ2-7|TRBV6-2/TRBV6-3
CASSPGRGSEQYF
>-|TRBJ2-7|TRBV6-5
CASSYSQQYF
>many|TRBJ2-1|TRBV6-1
CASRRPGQTYNEQFF
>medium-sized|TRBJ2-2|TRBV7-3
CASSLAGGPGTGELFF
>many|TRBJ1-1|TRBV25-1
CATLRGLEAFF
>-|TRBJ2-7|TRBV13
CASSTDRDTPYEQYF
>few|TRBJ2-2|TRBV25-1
CASIRGPGGGELFF
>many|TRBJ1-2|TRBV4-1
CASSRGQDFNYGYTF
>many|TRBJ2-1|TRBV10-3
CAISVRGEGDEQFF
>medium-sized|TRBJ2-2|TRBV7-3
CASSLIALGSGSTTGELFF
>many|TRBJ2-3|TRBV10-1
CASSEFEGSQGDTQYF
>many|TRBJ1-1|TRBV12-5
CASGTSGNTEAFF
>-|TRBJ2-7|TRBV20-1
CSALSSGRADEQYF
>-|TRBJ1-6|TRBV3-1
CASSQAPPGSPLHF